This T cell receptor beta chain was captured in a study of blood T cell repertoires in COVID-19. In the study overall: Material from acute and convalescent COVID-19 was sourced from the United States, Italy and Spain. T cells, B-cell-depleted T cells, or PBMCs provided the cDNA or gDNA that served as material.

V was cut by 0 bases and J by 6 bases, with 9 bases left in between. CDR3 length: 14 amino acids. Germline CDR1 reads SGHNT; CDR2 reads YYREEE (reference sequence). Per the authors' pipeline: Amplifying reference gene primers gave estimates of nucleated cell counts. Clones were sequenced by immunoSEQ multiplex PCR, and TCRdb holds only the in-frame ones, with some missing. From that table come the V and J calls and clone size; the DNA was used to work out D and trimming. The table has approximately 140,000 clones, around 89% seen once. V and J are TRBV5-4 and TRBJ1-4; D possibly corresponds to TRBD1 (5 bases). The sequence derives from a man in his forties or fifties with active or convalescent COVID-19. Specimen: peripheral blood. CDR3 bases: TGTGCCAGCAGCTTGGAGTCGGGGGATGAAAAACTGTTTTTT. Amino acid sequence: CASSLESGDEKLFF.